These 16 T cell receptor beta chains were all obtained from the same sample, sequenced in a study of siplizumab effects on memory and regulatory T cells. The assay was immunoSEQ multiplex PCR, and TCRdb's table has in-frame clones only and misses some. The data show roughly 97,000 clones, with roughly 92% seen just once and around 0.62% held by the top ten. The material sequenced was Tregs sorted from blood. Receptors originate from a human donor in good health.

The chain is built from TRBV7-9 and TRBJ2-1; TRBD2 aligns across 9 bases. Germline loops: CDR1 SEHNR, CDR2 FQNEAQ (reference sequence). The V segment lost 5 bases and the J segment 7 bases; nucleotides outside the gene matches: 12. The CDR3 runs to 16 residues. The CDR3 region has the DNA TGTGCCAGCAGCCCCGAGCTGCTAGCGGGGTTAAATGAGCAGTTCTTC. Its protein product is CASSPELLAGLNEQFF.

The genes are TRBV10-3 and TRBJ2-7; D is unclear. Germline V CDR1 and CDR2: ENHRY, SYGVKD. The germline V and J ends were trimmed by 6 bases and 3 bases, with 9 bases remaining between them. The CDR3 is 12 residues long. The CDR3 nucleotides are TGTGCCATCAGCCGCAATGTCTACGAGCAGTACTTC. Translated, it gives CAISRNVYEQYF.

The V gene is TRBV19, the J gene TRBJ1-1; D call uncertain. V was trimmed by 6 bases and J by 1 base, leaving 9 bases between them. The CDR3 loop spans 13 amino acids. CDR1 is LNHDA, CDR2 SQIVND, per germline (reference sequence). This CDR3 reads CASRIRENTEAFF. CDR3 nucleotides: TGTGCCAGTAGAATAAGAGAGAACACTGAAGCTTTCTTT.

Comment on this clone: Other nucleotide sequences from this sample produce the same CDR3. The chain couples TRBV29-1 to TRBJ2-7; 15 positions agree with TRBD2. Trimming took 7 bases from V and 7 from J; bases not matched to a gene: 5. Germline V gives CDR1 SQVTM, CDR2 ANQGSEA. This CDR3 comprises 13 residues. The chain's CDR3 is CSAGTSGRREQYF. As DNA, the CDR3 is TGCAGCGCCGGGACTAGCGGGAGGAGGGAGCAGTACTTC.

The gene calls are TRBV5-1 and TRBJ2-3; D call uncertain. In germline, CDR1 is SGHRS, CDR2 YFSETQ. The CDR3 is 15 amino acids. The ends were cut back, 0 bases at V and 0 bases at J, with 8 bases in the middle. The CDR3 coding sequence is TGCGCCAGCAGCTTGGGTCGTTCCAGCACAGATACGCAGTATTTT. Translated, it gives CASSLGRSSTDTQYF.

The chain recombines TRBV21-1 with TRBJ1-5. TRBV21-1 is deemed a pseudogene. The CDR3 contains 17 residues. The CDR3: CASINGGGSSCNQPQHF. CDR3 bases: TGTGCCAGCATCAACGGGGGGGGCAGTTCTTGCAATCAGCCCCAGCATTTT.

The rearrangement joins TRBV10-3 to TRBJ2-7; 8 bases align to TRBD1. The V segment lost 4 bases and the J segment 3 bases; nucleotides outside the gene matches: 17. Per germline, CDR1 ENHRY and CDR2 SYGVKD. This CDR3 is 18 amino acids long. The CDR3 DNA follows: TGTGCCATCAGTGTAGGTCGTCCTGATGGACAGGGACTCTACGAGCAGTACTTC. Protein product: CAISVGRPDGQGLYEQYF.

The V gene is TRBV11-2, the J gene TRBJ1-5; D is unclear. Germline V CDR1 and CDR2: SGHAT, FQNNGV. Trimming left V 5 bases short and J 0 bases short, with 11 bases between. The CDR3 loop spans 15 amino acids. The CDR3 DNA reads TGTGCCAGCAGCCCGACAATTTATAGCAATCAGCCCCAGCATTTT. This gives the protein CASSPTIYSNQPQHF.

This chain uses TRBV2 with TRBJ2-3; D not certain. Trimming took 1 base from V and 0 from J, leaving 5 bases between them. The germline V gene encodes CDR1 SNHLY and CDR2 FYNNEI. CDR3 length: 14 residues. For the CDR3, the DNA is TGTGCCAGCAGTGAAGGGCTAAGCACAGATACGCAGTATTTT. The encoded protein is CASSEGLSTDTQYF. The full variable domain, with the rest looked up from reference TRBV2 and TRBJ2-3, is EPEVTQTPSHQVTQMGQEVILRCVPISNHLYFYWYRQILGQKVEFLVSFYNNEISEKSEIFDDQFSVERPDGSNFTLKIRSTKLEDSAMYFCASSEGLSTDTQYFGPGTRLTVL.

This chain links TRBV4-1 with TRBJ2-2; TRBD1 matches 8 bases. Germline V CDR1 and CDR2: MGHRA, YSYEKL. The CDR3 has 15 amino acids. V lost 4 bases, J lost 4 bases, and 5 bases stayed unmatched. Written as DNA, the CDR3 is TGCGCCAGCAGCCCGGGGACAGGCGGCACCGGGGAGCTGTTTTTT. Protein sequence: CASSPGTGGTGELFF.

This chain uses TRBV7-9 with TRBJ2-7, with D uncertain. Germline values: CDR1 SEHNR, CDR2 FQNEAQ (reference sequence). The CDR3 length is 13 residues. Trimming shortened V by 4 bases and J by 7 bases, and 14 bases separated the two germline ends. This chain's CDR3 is CASSSGPQWEQYF. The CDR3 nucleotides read TGTGCCAGCAGCTCCGGACCCCAGTGGGAGCAGTACTTC.

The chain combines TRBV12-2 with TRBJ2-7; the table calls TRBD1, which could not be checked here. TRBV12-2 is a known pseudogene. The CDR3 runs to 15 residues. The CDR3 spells CASRSRTGEWGEQYF. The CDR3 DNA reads TGTGCAAGTCGATCTCGGACAGGGGAATGGGGCGAGCAGTACTTC.

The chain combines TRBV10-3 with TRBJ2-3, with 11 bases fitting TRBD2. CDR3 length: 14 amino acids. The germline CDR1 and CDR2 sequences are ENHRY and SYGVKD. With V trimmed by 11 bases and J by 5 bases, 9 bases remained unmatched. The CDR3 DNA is TGTGCCGCCCTAGCGGGAGGCGCGAGAGATACGCAGTATTTT. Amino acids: CAALAGGARDTQYF.

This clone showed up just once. Written as DNA, the CDR3 is TGTGCCTGGAGGGTAGGAGACAGGCCCAAATTCACCCTCCACTTT. Encoded protein: CAWRVGDRPKFTLHF. The chain couples TRBV30 to TRBJ1-6; D possibly corresponds to TRBD1 (6 bases). Trimming stripped 3 bases from V and 14 bases from J, with 23 bases between. This CDR3 region has 15 residues. Germline V gives CDR1 GTSNPN, CDR2 SVGIG (reference sequence).

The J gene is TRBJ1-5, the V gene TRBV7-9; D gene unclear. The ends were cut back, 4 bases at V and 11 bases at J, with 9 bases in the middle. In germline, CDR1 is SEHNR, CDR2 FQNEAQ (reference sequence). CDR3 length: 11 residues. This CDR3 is CASSSTGSQHF. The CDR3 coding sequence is TGTGCCAGCAGCTCGACCGGGTCCCAGCATTTT.

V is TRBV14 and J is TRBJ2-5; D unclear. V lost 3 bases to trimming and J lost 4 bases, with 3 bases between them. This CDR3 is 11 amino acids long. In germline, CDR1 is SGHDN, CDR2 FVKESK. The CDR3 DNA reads TGTGCCAGCAGCCACGGAGAGACCCAGTACTTC. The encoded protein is CASSHGETQYF.